The subject of this entry is one TCR beta chain. This same CDR3 is encoded by further DNA sequences in the sample. The data stem from a study of blood T cell repertoires in COVID-19. Study in general: Sites across the United States, Italy and Spain contributed samples from acute and convalescent COVID-19. Sources were T cells, B-cell-depleted T cells, or PBMCs; the material itself was cDNA or gDNA.

Per the study methods: Scientists estimated how many nucleated cells there were by amplifying reference gene primers. Clones were read by immunoSEQ multiplex PCR, and TCRdb kept only the in-frame ones, dropping some. V and J calls plus clone size are reproduced from that table; the DNA served to infer D and trimming. The table records about 110,000 clones, 84% of them present only once. This CDR3 has 13 amino acids. Germline loops: CDR1 SGHTA, CDR2 FQGTGA. V was trimmed by 2 bases and J by 5 bases, leaving 9 bases between them. The source material was peripheral blood. V is TRBV7-3 and J is TRBJ1-1; the D is unclear. This clonotype originated in a woman aged 50 to 60 with acute or convalescent COVID-19. The CDR3 loop is CASSLRRGTEAFF. The CDR3 DNA sequence: TGTGCCAGCAGCTTACGACGGGGAACTGAAGCTTTCTTT.